The 15 T cell receptor beta chains below all came from one sample that was sequenced in a study of T and B cells in COVID-19 patients. TRB rearrangements were amplified by multiplex PCR with BIOMED2 TRB-A/B primers. MiXCR, applied by TCRdb to the multiplex PCR reads, yields one record per CDR3 protein. The data show 20,000 to 30,000 distinct CDR3 sequences, about 31% seen once. Blood genomic DNA input for TRB amplification was about 240-550 ng. The sequencing input was blood. Every receptor here comes from a human donor who had recovered from COVID-19.

The chain joins TRBV6-6 to TRBJ1-5; the match to TRBD1 covers 11 bases. Losses at the gene ends were 5 bases for V and 0 bases for J; bases not matched to a gene: 12. CDR1 and CDR2 from the germline V gene are MNHNY and SVGAGI (reference sequence). The CDR3 totals 19 residues. The CDR3 loop reads CASSTPGQGGFYSNQPQHF. CDR3 in DNA: TGTGCCAGCAGTACCCCGGGACAGGGGGGATTTTATAGCAATCAGCCCCAGCATTTT.

In DNA, the CDR3 is TGTGCCAGCAGCACGAGGGACAGGATAAAGACCCAGTACTTC. Encoded protein: CASSTRDRIKTQYF. The rearrangement links TRBV28 to TRBJ2-5, with TRBD1 matching over 8 bases. V dropped 6 bases and J dropped 6; count of bases not matched to a gene: 9. From germline, CDR1 is MDHEN and CDR2 SYDVKM. The CDR3 sequence is 14 residues long.

This clonotype is medium-sized (0.01 to 0.1%) in the sample. The chain combines TRBV19 with TRBJ2-1; 8 bases line up with TRBD2. V lost 3 bases to trimming and J lost 5 bases; unmatched junction nucleotides: 12. This CDR3 comprises 17 residues. CDR1 LNHDA and CDR2 SQIVND come from the germline V gene (reference sequence). The CDR3 region has the DNA TGTGCCAGTAGTATCCTTCCCAGCGGGAGTAGGGACAATGAGCAGTTCTTC. Translation gives CASSILPSGSRDNEQFF.

A few counts support this clonotype. CDR3 sequence reads: CASSTSTGRNSPLHF. For the CDR3, the DNA is TGTGCCAGCAGCACCTCCACAGGGCGTAATTCACCCCTCCACTTT. This rearrangement joins TRBV12-3 or TRBV12-4 to TRBJ1-6; a possible D gene is TRBD1 (6 bases). This CDR3 spans 15 amino acids. Trimming took 6 bases from V and 6 from J, leaving 15 bases between them.

This clonotype was found a few times. The rearrangement links TRBV15 to TRBJ1-4; 7 bases agree with TRBD1. After removal of 2 bases from V and 10 bases from J, the junction contained 10 bases not matched to a gene. This CDR3 spans 15 amino acids. CDR1 and CDR2 (germline): LNHNV, YYDKDF (reference sequence). CDR3: CATSRLIDRAGKLFF. The CDR3 DNA follows: TGTGCCACCAGCAGACTCATTGACAGGGCTGGAAAACTGTTTTTT.

The V gene is TRBV19, the J gene TRBJ1-3; tentatively, D is TRBD1 (5 bases). The V end lost 2 bases, the J end lost 0 bases, and 17 bases lay between the germline ends. Looked up from germline, CDR1 is LNHDA and CDR2 is SQIVND (reference sequence). The CDR3 consists of 18 residues. The CDR3, as DNA: TGTGCCAGTAGTATAAGGATTGGCGGGGCGCGCTCTGGAAACACCATATATTTT. It codes for CASSIRIGGARSGNTIYF.

This clonotype was found a few times. The chain recombines TRBV6-5 with TRBJ1-2, with D possibly TRBD1 on 6 matching bases. The V and J ends lost 8 bases and 7 bases respectively, with 17 bases between them. The CDR3 consists of 13 residues. Germline V gene sequence: CDR1 MNHEY, CDR2 SVGAGI. The CDR3 loop reads CASLNTGTGGYTF. DNA for the CDR3: TGTGCCAGCCTAAATACAGGGACTGGTGGCTACACCTTC.

On this clonotype: This may stem from a read error, because a much larger clone lies one nucleotide away. V and J are TRBV15 and TRBJ2-7, with D possibly matching TRBD1 (5 bases). The CDR3 has 14 amino acids. V was shortened by 0 bases and J by 2 bases, with 8 bases between the two germline ends. CDR1 is LNHNV, CDR2 YYDKDF, per germline (reference sequence). CDR3 residues: CATSRDQGAYEQYF. The CDR3 DNA is TGTGCCACCAGCAGAGATCAGGGTGCCTACGAGCAGTACTTC.

This clonotype was detected only a few times. V is TRBV4-2 and J is TRBJ2-1, with D possibly being TRBD2 (6 bases). V was cut by 4 bases and J by 9 bases, with 13 bases left in between. Germline CDR1 LGHNA, CDR2 YNFKEQ. CDR3 length: 13 amino acids. Here the CDR3 DNA reads TGTGCCAGCAGCCCGGGGCAGGGAGGTGAGCAGTTCTTC. Protein sequence: CASSPGQGGEQFF.

The table lists this clonotype with a few counts. The CDR3 region is CSAERDSVGNEQFF. The CDR3 DNA reads TGCAGTGCCGAGCGGGACAGCGTGGGCAATGAGCAGTTCTTC. V usage is TRBV20-1 and J usage is TRBJ2-1, with D possibly called TRBD1 or TRBD2 (7 bases each). The CDR3 is made up of 14 amino acids. Germline CDR1 reads DFQATT; CDR2 reads SNEGSKA (reference sequence). Trimming removed 6 bases from V and 6 bases from J, with 18 bases in between.

This clonotype was detected many times. The V and J genes are TRBV6-4 and TRBJ2-2, with unresolved D. Trimming took off 3 bases at V and 1 base at J, with 3 bases between the two ends. This CDR3 spans 13 amino acids. Germline values: CDR1 MRHNA, CDR2 SNTAGT. The CDR3 coding sequence is TGTGCCAGCAGTGAAGGGAACACCGGGGAGCTGTTTTTT. It is translated as CASSEGNTGELFF.

The chain recombines TRBV24-1 with TRBJ1-2; a weak D match, TRBD1 (5 bases). The ends were cut back, 3 bases at V and 4 bases at J, with 11 bases in the middle. CDR1 is KGHDR, CDR2 SFDVKD, per germline. The CDR3 length is 14 residues. CDR3 in amino acids: CATSDPTVFYGYTF. Written as DNA, the CDR3 is TGTGCCACCAGTGATCCGACAGTATTCTATGGCTACACCTTC.

This clonotype appeared once. The chain combines TRBV11-1 with TRBJ2-7, with D perhaps matching TRBD2 (6 bases). CDR1 SGHAT and CDR2 FQDESV come from the germline V gene (reference sequence). This CDR3 is built from 15 residues. V was shortened by 2 bases and J by 3 bases, with 14 bases between the two germline ends. The CDR3 sequence: CASSLSGWGGYEQYF. CDR3 nucleotide sequence: TGTGCCAGCAGCTTATCAGGGTGGGGAGGCTACGAGCAGTACTTC.

This rearrangement joins TRBV6-5 to TRBJ2-2, with TRBD1 identical over 7 bases. J lost 4 bases, V lost 9 bases, and 8 bases had no gene match. Germline CDR1 is MNHEY and CDR2 is SVGAGI. The length of the CDR3 is 14 residues. CDR3 region: CASIGTAFTGELFF. The CDR3 DNA is TGTGCCAGTATCGGGACAGCATTCACCGGGGAGCTGTTTTTT.

Only a few counts were recorded for this clonotype. This rearrangement joins TRBV7-6 to TRBJ2-2; TRBD1 matches at 9 bases. The germline gives CDR1 SGHVS, CDR2 FNYEAQ. J lost 5 bases, V lost 1 base, and 5 bases had no gene match. The CDR3 is made up of 16 amino acids. The CDR3 reads CASSLDVGQGTGELFF. The CDR3 DNA reads TGTGCCAGCAGCTTAGACGTCGGACAGGGGACCGGGGAGCTGTTTTTT.